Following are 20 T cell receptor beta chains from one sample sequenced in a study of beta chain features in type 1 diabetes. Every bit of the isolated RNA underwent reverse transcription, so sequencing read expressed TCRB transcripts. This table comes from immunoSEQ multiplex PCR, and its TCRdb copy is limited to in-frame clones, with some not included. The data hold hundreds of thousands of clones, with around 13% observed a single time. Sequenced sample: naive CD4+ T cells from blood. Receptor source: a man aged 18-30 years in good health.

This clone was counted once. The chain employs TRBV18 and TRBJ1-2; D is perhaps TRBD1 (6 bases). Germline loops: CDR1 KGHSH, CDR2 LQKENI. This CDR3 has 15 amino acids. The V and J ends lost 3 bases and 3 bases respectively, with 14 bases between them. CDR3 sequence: CASSPSGQGHYGYTF. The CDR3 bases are TGTGCCAGCTCACCCTCAGGCCAGGGGCACTATGGCTACACCTTC.

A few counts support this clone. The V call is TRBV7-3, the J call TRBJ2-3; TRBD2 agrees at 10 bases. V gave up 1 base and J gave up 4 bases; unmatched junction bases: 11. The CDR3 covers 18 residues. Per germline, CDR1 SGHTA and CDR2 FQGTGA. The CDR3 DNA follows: TGTGCCAGCAGCTTAAGGGCTAGCGGGAGTCGGAATCCAGATACGCAGTATTTT. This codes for CASSLRASGSRNPDTQYF.

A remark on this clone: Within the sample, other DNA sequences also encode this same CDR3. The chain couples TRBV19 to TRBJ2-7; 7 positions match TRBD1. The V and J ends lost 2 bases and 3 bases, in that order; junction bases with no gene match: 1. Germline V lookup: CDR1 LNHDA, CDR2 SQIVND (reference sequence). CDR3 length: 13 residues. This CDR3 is CASSIRDSYEQYF. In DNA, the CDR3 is TGTGCCAGTAGTATAAGGGACAGCTACGAGCAGTACTTC.

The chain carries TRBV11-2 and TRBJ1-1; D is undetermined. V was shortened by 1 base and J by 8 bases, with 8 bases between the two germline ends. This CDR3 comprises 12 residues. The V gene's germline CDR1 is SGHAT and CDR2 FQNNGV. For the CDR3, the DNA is TGTGCCAGCAGCTTAGGCGGGTTGGAAGCTTTCTTT. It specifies CASSLGGLEAFF.

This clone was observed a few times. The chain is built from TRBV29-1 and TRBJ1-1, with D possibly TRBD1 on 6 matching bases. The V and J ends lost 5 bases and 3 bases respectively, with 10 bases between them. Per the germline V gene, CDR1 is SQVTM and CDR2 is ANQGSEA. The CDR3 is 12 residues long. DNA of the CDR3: TGCAGCGTTAGGACAGAATACACTGAAGCTTTCTTT. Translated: CSVRTEYTEAFF.

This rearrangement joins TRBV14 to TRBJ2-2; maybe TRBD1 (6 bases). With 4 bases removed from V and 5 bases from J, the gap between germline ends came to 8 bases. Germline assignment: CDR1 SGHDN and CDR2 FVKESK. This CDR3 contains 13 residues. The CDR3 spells CASSPRGTGELFF. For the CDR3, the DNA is TGTGCCAGCAGCCCTAGGGGGACCGGGGAGCTGTTTTTT.

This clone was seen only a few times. DNA for the CDR3: TGCAGCGAAGCTAGGGCAGGGGACTATGGCTACACCTTC. Translating it yields CSEARAGDYGYTF. This chain connects TRBV29-1 to TRBJ1-2, with D possibly being TRBD1 (6 bases). The CDR3 is 13 amino acids. Germline V gene sequence: CDR1 SQVTM, CDR2 ANQGSEA. V lost 7 bases, J lost 3 bases, and 15 bases lay in between.

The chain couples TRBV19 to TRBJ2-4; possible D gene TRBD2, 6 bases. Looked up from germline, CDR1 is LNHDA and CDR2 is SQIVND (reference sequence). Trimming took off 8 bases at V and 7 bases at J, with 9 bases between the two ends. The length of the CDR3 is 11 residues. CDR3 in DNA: TGTGCCAGTTCTGGAGGGAACATTCAGTACTTC. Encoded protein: CASSGGNIQYF.

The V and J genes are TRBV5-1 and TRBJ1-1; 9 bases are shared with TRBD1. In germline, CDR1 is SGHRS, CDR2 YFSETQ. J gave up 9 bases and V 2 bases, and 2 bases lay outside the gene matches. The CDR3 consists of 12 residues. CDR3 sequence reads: CASSLQGAQAFF. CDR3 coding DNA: TGCGCCAGCAGCTTACAGGGGGCACAAGCTTTCTTT.

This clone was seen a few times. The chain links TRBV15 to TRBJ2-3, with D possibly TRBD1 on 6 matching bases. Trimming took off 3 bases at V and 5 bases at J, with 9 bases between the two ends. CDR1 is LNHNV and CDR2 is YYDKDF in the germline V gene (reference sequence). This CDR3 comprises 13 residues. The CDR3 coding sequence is TGTGCCACCAGCAGGACAGGCCAAGATACGCAGTATTTT. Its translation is CATSRTGQDTQYF. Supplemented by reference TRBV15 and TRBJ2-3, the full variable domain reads DAMVIQNPRYQVTQFGKPVTLSCSQTLNHNVMYWYQQKSSQAPKLLFHYYDKDFNNEADTPDNFQSRRPNTSFCFLDIRSPGLGDTAMYLCATSRTGQDTQYFGPGTRLTVL.

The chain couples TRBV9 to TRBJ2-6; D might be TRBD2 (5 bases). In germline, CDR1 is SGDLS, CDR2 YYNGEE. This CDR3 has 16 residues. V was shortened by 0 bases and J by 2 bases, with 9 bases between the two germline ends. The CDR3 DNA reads TGTGCCAGCAGCGTAGCTACGAGGGCTGGGGCCAACGTCCTGACTTTC. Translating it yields CASSVATRAGANVLTF.

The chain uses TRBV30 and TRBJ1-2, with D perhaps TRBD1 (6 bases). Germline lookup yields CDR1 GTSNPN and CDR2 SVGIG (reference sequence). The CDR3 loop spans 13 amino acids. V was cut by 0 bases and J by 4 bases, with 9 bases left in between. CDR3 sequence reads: CAWSVRGTYGYTF. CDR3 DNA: TGTGCCTGGAGTGTAAGGGGGACCTATGGCTACACCTTC. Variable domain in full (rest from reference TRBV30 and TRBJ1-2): SQTIHQWPATLVQPVGSPLSLECTVEGTSNPNLYWYRQAAGRGLQLLFYSVGIGQISSEVPQNLSASRPQDRQFILSSKKLLLSDSGFYLCAWSVRGTYGYTFGSGTRLTVV.

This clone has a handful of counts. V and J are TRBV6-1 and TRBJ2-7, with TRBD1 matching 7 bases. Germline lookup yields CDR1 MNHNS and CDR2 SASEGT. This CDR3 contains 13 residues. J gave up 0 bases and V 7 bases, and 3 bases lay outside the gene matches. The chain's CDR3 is CASMRGHSYEQYF. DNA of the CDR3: TGTGCCAGCATGAGGGGGCACTCCTACGAGCAGTACTTC.

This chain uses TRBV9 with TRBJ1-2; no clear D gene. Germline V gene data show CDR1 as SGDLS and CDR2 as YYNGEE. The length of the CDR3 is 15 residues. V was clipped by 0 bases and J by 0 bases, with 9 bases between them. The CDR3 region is CASSVDTYPNYGYTF. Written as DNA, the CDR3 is TGTGCCAGCAGCGTAGACACATACCCTAACTATGGCTACACCTTC.

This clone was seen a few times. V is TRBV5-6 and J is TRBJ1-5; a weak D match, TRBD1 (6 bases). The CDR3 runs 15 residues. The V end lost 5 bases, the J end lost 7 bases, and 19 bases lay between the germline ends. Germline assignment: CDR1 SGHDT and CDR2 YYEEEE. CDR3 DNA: TGTGCCAGCAGGAAATACAGGGTAGCCGGACAGCCCCAGCATTTT. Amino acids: CASRKYRVAGQPQHF. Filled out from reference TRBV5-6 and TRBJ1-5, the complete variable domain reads DAGVTQSPTHLIKTRGQQVTLRCSPKSGHDTVSWYQQALGQGPQFIFQYYEEEERQRGNFPDRFSGHQFPNYSSELNVNALLLGDSALYLCASRKYRVAGQPQHFGDGTRLSIL.

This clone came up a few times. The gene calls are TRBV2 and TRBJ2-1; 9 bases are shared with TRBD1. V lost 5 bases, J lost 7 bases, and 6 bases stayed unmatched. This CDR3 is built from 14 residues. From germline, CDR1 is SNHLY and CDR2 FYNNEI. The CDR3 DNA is TGTGCCAGCAGTTGGGACAGGGTAGGGAATGAGCAGTTCTTC. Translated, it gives CASSWDRVGNEQFF.

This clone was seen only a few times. The CDR3 coding sequence is TGTGCCAGCAAGGGGCTCCCTTTGGGCACCGGGGAGCTGTTTTTT. Translated: CASKGLPLGTGELFF. The rearrangement joins TRBV2 to TRBJ2-2; possible D gene TRBD1, 5 bases. V dropped 7 bases and J dropped 4 bases, with 16 bases sitting between them. CDR1 SNHLY and CDR2 FYNNEI come from the germline V gene. The CDR3 is made up of 15 amino acids.

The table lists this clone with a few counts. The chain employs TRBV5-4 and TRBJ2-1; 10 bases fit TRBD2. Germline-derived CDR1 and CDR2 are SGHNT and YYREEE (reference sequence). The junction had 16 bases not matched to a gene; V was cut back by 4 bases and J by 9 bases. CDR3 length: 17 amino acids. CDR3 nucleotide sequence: TGTGCCAGCAGCGAGTTGGCTAGCGGGAGATGGGGGGGTGAGCAGTTCTTC. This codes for CASSELASGRWGGEQFF.

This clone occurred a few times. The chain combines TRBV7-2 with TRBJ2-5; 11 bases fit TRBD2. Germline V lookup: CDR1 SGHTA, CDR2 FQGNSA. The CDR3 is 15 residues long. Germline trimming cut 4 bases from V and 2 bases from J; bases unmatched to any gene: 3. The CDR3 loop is CASSSLAGGQETQYF. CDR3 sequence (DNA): TGTGCCAGCAGCTCCCTAGCGGGAGGTCAAGAGACCCAGTACTTC.

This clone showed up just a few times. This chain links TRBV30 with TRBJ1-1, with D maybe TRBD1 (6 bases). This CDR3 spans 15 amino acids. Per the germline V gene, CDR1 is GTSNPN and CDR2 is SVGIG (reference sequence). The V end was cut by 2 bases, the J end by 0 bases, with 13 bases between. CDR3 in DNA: TGTGCCTGGAGTCAAAGGGGGAGTCTGAACACTGAAGCTTTCTTT. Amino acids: CAWSQRGSLNTEAFF.